The 20 T cell receptor beta chains presented below share a single source sample, sequenced in a study of identical twins. TCRdb analysed the 5' RACE reads with MiXCR anew, one entry per CDR3 protein. Among about 100,000 distinct CDR3 sequences, less than 6.5% were seen once, and the ten largest hold around 12%. The source material was memory T cells sorted from blood. These receptors came from a woman aged 45-60 years in good health.

The chain combines TRBV11-2 with TRBJ2-1; 11 bases align to TRBD1. With V trimmed by 8 bases and J by 8 bases, 5 bases remained unmatched. Looked up from germline, CDR1 is SGHAT and CDR2 is FQNNGV. The CDR3 totals 13 residues. CDR3 nucleotide sequence: TGTGCCAGCTGTGGACAGGGGGCTTATGAGCAGTTCTTC. Its translation: CASCGQGAYEQFF.

By share, this clonotype ranks as medium-sized. V is TRBV12-3 or TRBV12-4 and J is TRBJ2-3, with D uncertain. Trimming removed 3 bases at V and 4 bases at J, with 17 bases between. This CDR3 comprises 16 residues. In DNA form, the CDR3 reads TGTGCCAGCAGTTTCACCGGGTTCTCCGATTCAGATACGCAGTATTTT. Translation gives CASSFTGFSDSDTQYF.

V and J are TRBV11-2 and TRBJ2-3; unclear D gene. This CDR3 region has 14 residues. V was shortened by 2 bases and J by 3 bases, with 9 bases between the two germline ends. Germline values: CDR1 SGHAT, CDR2 FQNNGV. The CDR3 DNA reads as TGTGCCAGCAGCTTAAACGACTGGACAGATACGCAGTATTTT. Encoded protein: CASSLNDWTDTQYF.

There are a few counts of this clonotype. This chain joins TRBV11-1 and TRBJ2-3, with D tentatively TRBD2 (5 bases). There are 15 residues in the CDR3. Trimming took 1 base from V and 0 from J, leaving 8 bases between them. Germline V gene sequence: CDR1 SGHAT, CDR2 FQDESV (reference sequence). The CDR3 here is CASSLGLPSTDTQYF. Here the CDR3 DNA reads TGTGCCAGCAGCTTAGGACTACCCAGCACAGATACGCAGTATTTT.

The sample holds a few counts of this clonotype. The chain is built from TRBV18 and TRBJ2-6; the D gene could be TRBD1 or TRBD2 (5 bases each). This CDR3 is 16 amino acids long. V lost 3 bases and J 0 bases, leaving 9 bases between the germline ends. Looked up from germline, CDR1 is KGHSH and CDR2 is LQKENI. The CDR3 nucleotides are TGTGCCAGCTCACCGGGACGGAGCTCTGGGGCCAACGTCCTGACTTTC. This gives the protein CASSPGRSSGANVLTF. The full variable domain, in which reference TRBV18 and TRBJ2-6 provide the parts outside the CDR3, is NAGVMQNPRHLVRRRGQEARLRCSPMKGHSHVYWYRQLPEEGLKFMVYLQKENIIDESGMPKERFSAEFPKEGPSILRIQQVVRGDSAAYFCASSPGRSSGANVLTFGAGSRLTVL.

This clonotype has just a few counts. The V call is TRBV2, the J call TRBJ2-7; TRBD2 is a possible D gene (5 bases). In germline, CDR1 is SNHLY, CDR2 FYNNEI. V dropped 2 bases and J dropped 1 base, with 9 bases sitting between them. CDR3 size: 14 residues. The CDR3 DNA follows: TGTGCCAGCAGTGAACTCGGGGAGTCCTACGAGCAGTACTTC. It is translated as CASSELGESYEQYF.

This clonotype was recorded a few times. Just one base apart from a much larger clone, this may be a read error. The V call is TRBV24-1, the J call TRBJ2-2; 7 positions agree with TRBD1. The V segment lost 8 bases and the J segment 0 bases; nucleotides outside the gene matches: 5. This CDR3 has 15 residues. Germline CDR1 is KGHDR and CDR2 is SFDVKD. The CDR3 region has the DNA TGTGCCACCACGACAGGGTGGTCGAACACCGGGGAGCTGTTTTTT. Translated: CATTTGWSNTGELFF.

The chain carries TRBV24-1 and TRBJ2-1; 7 nucleotides match TRBD1. The CDR3 is made up of 15 amino acids. J was trimmed by 7 bases and V by 0 bases; bases with no gene match: 5. Germline loops: CDR1 KGHDR, CDR2 SFDVKD. This CDR3 is CATSDLLAGGNEQFF. The CDR3 DNA reads as TGTGCCACCAGTGATTTGCTGGCAGGGGGAAATGAGCAGTTCTTC.

This clonotype was picked up many times. The CDR3 sequence is CASSLRDTINTEAFF. The CDR3 DNA reads TGCGCCAGCAGCCTTCGGGACACAATAAACACTGAAGCTTTCTTT. The V call is TRBV4-1, the J call TRBJ1-1, with D perhaps TRBD1 (6 bases). This CDR3 has 15 amino acids. Germline CDR1 is MGHRA and CDR2 is YSYEKL. Trimming removed 4 bases at V and 2 bases at J, with 14 bases between.

The table lists this clonotype with many counts. This chain uses TRBV6-1 with TRBJ1-2; tentatively, D is TRBD1 (6 bases). Germline V lookup: CDR1 MNHNS, CDR2 SASEGT. Trimming stripped 7 bases from V and 8 bases from J, with 20 bases between. The CDR3 is 14 residues long. The DNA for the CDR3 is TGTGCCAGCAATACGGGGGCCCCGGCTGGCGGCTACACCTTC. This encodes CASNTGAPAGGYTF.

This chain connects TRBV2 to TRBJ2-2; 8 nucleotides line up with TRBD2. Germline-derived CDR1 and CDR2 are SNHLY and FYNNEI. Trimming at V came to 6 bases and at J to 2 bases, leaving 8 bases not matched to a gene. This CDR3 contains 16 residues. DNA of the CDR3: TGTGCCAGCAGCGCCGGAACTAGCGGCAACACCGGGGAGCTGTTTTTT. Its protein product is CASSAGTSGNTGELFF.

This clonotype has at least ten counts. The chain joins TRBV5-1 to TRBJ2-5; D call uncertain. The V gene's germline CDR1 is SGHRS and CDR2 YFSETQ. The CDR3 spans 14 residues. The germline V and J ends were trimmed by 4 bases and 1 base, with 11 bases remaining between them. The DNA of the CDR3 is TGCGCCAGCAGCCCCGGTGGGGTCCAAGAGACCCAGTACTTC. Its protein is CASSPGGVQETQYF.

The CDR3 DNA follows: TGCAGTGCCGAGGGGAAGGACAGGGGCCACGAGCAGTACTTC. Amino acids: CSAEGKDRGHEQYF. The gene calls are TRBV20-1 and TRBJ2-7; 9 bases are a match to TRBD1. CDR3 length: 14 amino acids. The germline gives CDR1 DFQATT, CDR2 SNEGSKA (reference sequence). J was trimmed by 5 bases and V by 6 bases; bases with no gene match: 11.

This clonotype was seen many times. The chain couples TRBV12-3 or TRBV12-4 to TRBJ1-2; the match to TRBD1 covers 7 bases. V lost 3 bases to trimming and J lost 3 bases; unmatched junction nucleotides: 10. The CDR3 contains 16 residues. The CDR3, as DNA: TGTGCCAGCAGTTTCAGGGGGGCAGGGATGGACTATGGCTACACCTTC. It encodes CASSFRGAGMDYGYTF.

With regard to this clonotype: A much larger clone lies one base from this, so it may be a read error. V and J are TRBV6-5 and TRBJ2-3; 7 nucleotides line up with TRBD1. CDR3 length: 14 residues. Germline loops: CDR1 MNHEY, CDR2 SVGAGI. The trim removed 5 bases at V and 4 bases at J, leaving 6 bases unmatched. CDR3 coding DNA: TGTGCCAGCAGTCCGACAGGGAGCGCAGATACGCAGTATTTT. Protein: CASSPTGSADTQYF.

The chain carries TRBV12-3 or TRBV12-4 and TRBJ2-3; TRBD1 aligns across 7 bases. V lost 4 bases and J lost 4; bases outside the gene matches: 5. The CDR3 spans 14 residues. Written as DNA, the CDR3 is TGTGCCAGCAGTTGGGCAGGGGGTCCAGATACGCAGTATTTT. Amino acid sequence: CASSWAGGPDTQYF.

This clonotype was observed many times. The V and J genes are TRBV7-3 and TRBJ1-1; 7 bases are a match to TRBD1. Unmatched junction bases numbered 8, after V lost 2 bases and J lost 2 bases. The CDR3 has 16 amino acids. In germline, CDR1 is SGHTA, CDR2 FQGTGA. The CDR3 spells CASSLSPGTANTEAFF. CDR3 sequence (DNA): TGTGCCAGCAGCTTATCCCCCGGGACAGCCAACACTGAAGCTTTCTTT.

The sample holds many counts of this clonotype. In DNA form, the CDR3 reads TGTGCCAGCAGTTTATCCTCCAGGGGGCAGGCTAAAGGCTACACCTTC. Its protein is CASSLSSRGQAKGYTF. The rearrangement joins TRBV12-3 or TRBV12-4 to TRBJ1-2, with 8 bases matching TRBD1. The CDR3 spans 16 residues. With V trimmed by 2 bases and J by 8 bases, 13 bases remained unmatched.

At least ten counts were recorded for this clonotype. The chain joins TRBV12-3 or TRBV12-4 to TRBJ1-2; D uncertain. The CDR3 contains 13 residues. Deletions cut 3 bases from V and 6 bases from J, with 11 bases between. CDR3 sequence reads: CASSFRGLHGYTF. CDR3 in DNA: TGTGCCAGCAGTTTTAGAGGGCTCCATGGCTACACCTTC.

The table lists this clonotype with many counts. The chain joins TRBV29-1 to TRBJ1-2; possible D gene TRBD1, 6 bases. CDR1 is SQVTM, CDR2 ANQGSEA, per germline. The V end lost 7 bases, the J end lost 8 bases, and 20 bases lay between the germline ends. This CDR3 has 13 amino acids. Here the CDR3 DNA reads TGCAGCGCAGGGCAGGGGTTTCTGGGGGGCTACACCTTC. Its translation: CSAGQGFLGGYTF.